This passage covers 4 T cell receptor beta chains from one sample sequenced in a study of T cell responses to AZD1222 COVID-19 vaccine. Generated by immunoSEQ multiplex PCR, the TCRdb table keeps only in-frame clones and is missing some. Of 57,000 or so clones listed, about 83% are singletons. The input for sequencing was peripheral blood, taken 28 days after the second AZD1222 dose. The receptors derive from an adult who received the AZD1222 COVID-19 vaccine.

By share, this clone ranks as medium-sized. The chain links TRBV20-1 to TRBJ2-1; D not resolved. Looked up from germline, CDR1 is DFQATT and CDR2 is SNEGSKA (reference sequence). V was pared by 3 bases and J by 4 bases, with 19 bases between. The CDR3 runs 16 residues. The CDR3 loop reads CSASDSGGHSYNEQFF. In DNA form, the CDR3 reads TGCAGTGCTAGTGACTCGGGCGGCCACTCTTACAATGAGCAGTTCTTC.

This rearrangement joins TRBV6-9 to TRBJ1-3; unclear D gene. The V and J ends lost 7 bases and 4 bases respectively, with 11 bases between them. The length of the CDR3 is 13 residues. Per germline, CDR1 MNHGY and CDR2 SVAAGI. This CDR3 reads CASIKDLGNTIYF. CDR3 DNA sequence: TGTGCCAGCATTAAAGATTTAGGAAACACCATATATTTT.

The gene calls are TRBV10-3 and TRBJ1-1; TRBD1 matches 8 bases. The CDR3 covers 14 residues. CDR1 ENHRY and CDR2 SYGVKD come from the germline V gene. With V trimmed by 9 bases and J by 5 bases, 11 bases remained unmatched. The DNA of the CDR3 is TGTGCCATTGATACCGGGACAGGCTTAACTGAAGCTTTCTTT. As protein: CAIDTGTGLTEAFF.

The V call is TRBV7-2, the J call TRBJ2-5; 13 bases map to TRBD2. Germline loops: CDR1 SGHTA, CDR2 FQGNSA. J was trimmed by 1 base and V by 4 bases; bases with no gene match: 6. CDR3 size: 17 residues. The CDR3 DNA follows: TGTGCCAGCAGCTCCCTAGGACTAGCGGGGGTCCAAGAGACCCAGTACTTC. Translating it yields CASSSLGLAGVQETQYF. Variable domain in full (rest from reference TRBV7-2 and TRBJ2-5): GAGVSQSPSNKVTEKGKDVELRCDPISGHTALYWYRQSLGQGLEFLIYFQGNSAPDKSGLPSDRFSAERTGGSVSTLTIQRTQQEDSAVYLCASSSLGLAGVQETQYFGPGTRLLVL.